This TCR beta chain was observed in a study of cytomegalovirus exposure and HLA in healthy donors. A note on this clone: Its matching antigen is unknown.

Germline loops: CDR1 LNHDA, CDR2 SQIVND (reference sequence). CDR3 length: 14 amino acids. V gave up 3 bases and J gave up 5 bases; unmatched junction bases: 3. General study findings and limits: The study designated roughly 150 TCR beta chains cytomegalovirus-associated.

60 Vbeta and 13 Jbeta primers were used in PCR. Sequencing used immunoSEQ multiplex PCR; TCRdb keeps in-frame clones, though not all of them. The sample holds 120,000 to 150,000 clones; approximately 83% are singletons and the top ten take under 4.5%. This receptor was obtained from a man aged 40-49 years in good health and CMV-seropositive. The sample consisted of PBMCs. V is TRBV19 and J is TRBJ2-7, with TRBD1 identical over 11 bases. The DNA of the CDR3 is TGTGCCAGTAGTATGGACAGGGGGCTCGACGAGCAGTACTTC. This translates into CASSMDRGLDEQYF.